This is a list of T cell receptor beta chains from one sample in a study of T cell responses to AZD1222 COVID-19 vaccine. TCRdb keeps only in-frame clones here, not all; method: immunoSEQ multiplex PCR. The sample holds about 120,000 clones, about 90% seen once. Specimen: peripheral blood, collected on day 0 of AZD1222 vaccination. Receptors originate from an adult in good health. CDR3s include the opening cysteine and the closing phenylalanine or tryptophan. D genes are given only for firm matches. Size is stated for part of the rows, as once, few or many counts, or as a class when the clone is expanded.

V,size,D,J,DNA,CDR3
TRBV7-2,.,TRBD2,TRBJ2-2,TGTGCCAGCAGCTTAACTTTTGCGGGAGGGGACACCGGGGAGCTGTTTTTT,CASSLTFAGGDTGELFF
TRBV2,few,.,TRBJ2-2,TGTGCCAGCAGTGTAACCAGCACCGGGGAGCTGTTTTTT,CASSVTSTGELFF
TRBV7-3,.,TRBD2,TRBJ2-2,TGTGCCAGCAGCTCCCAAGGACTAGCGGGAGGGCCTAGAATCGGGGAGCTGTTTTTT,CASSSQGLAGGPRIGELFF
TRBV5-1,.,TRBD1,TRBJ1-3,TGCGCCAGCAGCTGGGGACAGGGGAACACCATATATTTT,CASSWGQGNTIYF
TRBV28,.,.,TRBJ1-2,TGTGCCAGCAGTTTAGCCGCCGAGGGAGGTAACTATGGCTACACCTTC,CASSLAAEGGNYGYTF
TRBV9,.,TRBD2,TRBJ2-7,TGTGCCAGCAGCGGTAGCGGGAGGGCCATCGACGAGCAGTACTTC,CASSGSGRAIDEQYF
TRBV5-1,.,TRBD1,TRBJ2-5,TGCGCCAGCTCCCCAGGGGGTGGAGAGACCCAGTACTTC,CASSPGGGETQYF
TRBV6-5,.,.,TRBJ1-5,TGTGCCAGCAGTTACGGGGCCCAGCATTTT,CASSYGAQHF
TRBV6-5,.,.,TRBJ2-7,TGTGCCAGCAGTTATAATGAAAAAGTGTCCTACGAGCAGTACTTC,CASSYNEKVSYEQYF
TRBV5-1,.,.,TRBJ2-3,TGCGCCAGCAGCTTGGCCGCAGGGGCCCACACAGATACGCAGTATTTT,CASSLAAGAHTDTQYF
TRBV6-2/TRBV6-3,.,.,TRBJ1-4,TGTGCCAGCAGTTACTTGCAGGGCCCGAATGAAAAACTGTTTTTT,CASSYLQGPNEKLFF
TRBV27,.,TRBD1,TRBJ1-5,TGTGCCAGCAGTAGATCCCGGGACAGGGGTCAGCCCCAGCATTTT,CASSRSRDRGQPQHF
TRBV4-2,.,.,TRBJ1-2,TGTGCCAGCAGCCAAGTAGCAGAAACTAACTATGGCTACACCTTC,CASSQVAETNYGYTF
TRBV4-3,.,TRBD2,TRBJ2-3,TGCGCCAGCAGCCAAGATGCGGGAGGGGGTCCTAGCACAGATACGCAGTATTTT,CASSQDAGGGPSTDTQYF
TRBV12-3/TRBV12-4,.,.,TRBJ2-3,TGTGCCGCAGGATTCAGCACAGATACGCAGTATTTT,CAAGFSTDTQYF
TRBV15,.,TRBD2,TRBJ2-7,TGTGCCACCAGCGGAGTAGCGGGCCCCGAATACGAGCAGTACTTC,CATSGVAGPEYEQYF
TRBV11-2,once,.,TRBJ2-1,TGTGCCAGCAGCTCACTAGTGGGGGTGGGAGAGGGAAATGAGCAGTTCTTC,CASSSLVGVGEGNEQFF
TRBV9,.,.,TRBJ2-7,TGTGCCAGCAGCCCCTCGGGGCCGATCTACGAGCAGTACTTC,CASSPSGPIYEQYF
TRBV11-3,.,TRBD2,TRBJ2-7,TGTGCCAGCAGACTTTGGACTAGCGGGAGCTACGAGCAGTACTTC,CASRLWTSGSYEQYF
TRBV28,.,TRBD2,TRBJ2-7,TGTGCCAGCAGGTTGGGACTAGCGGGAACCTACGAGCAGTACTTC,CASRLGLAGTYEQYF
TRBV4-3,once,TRBD2,TRBJ2-2,TGCGCCAGCAGCCATAGTGCGGGAGGAAGATCCGGGGAGCTGTTTTTT,CASSHSAGGRSGELFF
TRBV5-6,.,.,TRBJ2-3,TGTGCCAGCAGCTTGTTAGTGGCAGATACGCAGTATTTT,CASSLLVADTQYF
TRBV19,.,.,TRBJ1-2,TGTGCCAGTAGCCAGTCTCGGCAGATCAACTATGGCTACACCTTC,CASSQSRQINYGYTF
TRBV29-1,.,.,TRBJ1-2,TGCAGCACGACAGGTAGTGGTCGTGGCTACACCTTC,CSTTGSGRGYTF
TRBV11-2,.,TRBD2,TRBJ2-3,TGTGCCAGCAGCTTAGGGGTTAGCGGGAAAAATACGCAGTATTTT,CASSLGVSGKNTQYF
TRBV7-3,.,.,TRBJ2-2,TGTGCCAGCAGTCAGTATACCGGGAACACCGGGGAGCTGTTTTTT,CASSQYTGNTGELFF
TRBV27,.,.,TRBJ1-6,TGTGCCAGCAGTTTTGGCGCTCGGCCAGGTGGCTCACCCCTCCACTTT,CASSFGARPGGSPLHF
TRBV28,.,.,TRBJ1-5,TGTGCCAGCAGTTTTACCAGCATCAATCAGCCCCAGCATTTT,CASSFTSINQPQHF
TRBV12-5,.,TRBD2,TRBJ2-7,TGTGCTAGTGGTTTACTAGTGCGGGAGGGCCCGCGGGAGCAGTACTTC,CASGLLVREGPREQYF
TRBV9,.,.,TRBJ2-3,TGTGCCAGCAGCGTAGGCGGCACAGATACGCAGTATTTT,CASSVGGTDTQYF
TRBV18,.,.,TRBJ1-3,TGTGCCAGCTCACCAGAGCGGGCCGCTGGGAACACCATATATTTT,CASSPERAAGNTIYF
TRBV15,.,.,TRBJ2-7,TGTGCCACCAGCACGGCGGTGGGGTACGAGCAGTACTTC,CATSTAVGYEQYF
TRBV6-1,.,.,TRBJ2-7,TGTGCCAGCAGTGAGCGGGAGCAGTACTTC,CASSEREQYF
TRBV24-1,.,TRBD2,TRBJ2-7,TGTGCCACCAGTGATCCCTCTAAGGCGGGAGTCTACGAGCAGTACTTC,CATSDPSKAGVYEQYF
TRBV11-1,.,.,TRBJ2-3,TGTGCCAGCAGCTTAGACGGGCAGGGCGCAGATACGCAGTATTTT,CASSLDGQGADTQYF
TRBV28,.,TRBD2,TRBJ2-1,TGTGCCAGCAGTTCGACTAGCGGGAACCTCAATGAGCAGTTCTTC,CASSSTSGNLNEQFF
TRBV6-1,.,.,TRBJ2-1,TGTGCCAGCAGTGCCCCGACAGGAGGGTCGTCCTACAATGAGCAGTTCTTC,CASSAPTGGSSYNEQFF
TRBV27,.,TRBD1,TRBJ2-5,TGTGCCAGCCAGTCCACAGGGGAGCGTGAGACCCAGTACTTC,CASQSTGERETQYF
TRBV7-3,.,TRBD1,TRBJ1-1,TGTGCCAGCAGTCCCGGGACAGCTAACACTGAAGCTTTCTTT,CASSPGTANTEAFF
TRBV10-1,.,.,TRBJ2-7,TGCGCCAGCAGTGAGCGAGGGCCCCCTTACGAGCAGTACTTC,CASSERGPPYEQYF
TRBV23-1,.,TRBD2,TRBJ2-3,TGCGCCAGCAGTCAAGGCAGCGGGAGAGGTCCAGATACGCAGTATTTT,CASSQGSGRGPDTQYF
TRBV28,.,.,TRBJ2-1,TGTGCCAGCATCATAACTGGTGGGAGTACAGGAAATGAGCAGTTCTTC,CASIITGGSTGNEQFF
TRBV4-3,.,.,TRBJ2-7,TGCGCCAGCAGCCAAGCGAGCGGTAGGGGAGAGCAGTACTTC,CASSQASGRGEQYF
TRBV10-3,.,.,TRBJ1-1,TGTGCCACCGAGGTTGGTAGGGACACTGAAGCTTTCTTT,CATEVGRDTEAFF
TRBV4-1,.,.,TRBJ2-1,TGCGCCAGCAGCCTCCGGGACCAATCCTACAATGAGCAGTTCTTC,CASSLRDQSYNEQFF
TRBV5-6,few,TRBD1,TRBJ1-1,TGTGCCAGCAGCTTGGTACAGGGGAGGGCTGAAGCTTTCTTT,CASSLVQGRAEAFF